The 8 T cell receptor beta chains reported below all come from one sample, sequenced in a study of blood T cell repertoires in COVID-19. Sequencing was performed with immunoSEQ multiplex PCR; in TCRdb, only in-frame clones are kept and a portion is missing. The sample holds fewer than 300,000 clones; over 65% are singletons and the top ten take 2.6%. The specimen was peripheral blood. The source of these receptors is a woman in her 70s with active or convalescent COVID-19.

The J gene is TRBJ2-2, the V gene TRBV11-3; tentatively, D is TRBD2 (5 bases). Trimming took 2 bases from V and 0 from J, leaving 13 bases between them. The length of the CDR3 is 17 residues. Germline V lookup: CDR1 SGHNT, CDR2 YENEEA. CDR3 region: CASSLYSPGANTGELFF. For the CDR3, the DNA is TGTGCCAGCAGCTTATACTCCCCCGGGGCGAACACCGGGGAGCTGTTTTTT. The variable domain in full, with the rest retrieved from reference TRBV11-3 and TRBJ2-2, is EAGVVQSPRYKIIEKKQPVAFWCNPISGHNTLYWYLQNLGQGPELLIRYENEEAVDDSQLPKDRFSAERLKGVDSTLKIQPAELGDSAVYLCASSLYSPGANTGELFFGEGSRLTVL.

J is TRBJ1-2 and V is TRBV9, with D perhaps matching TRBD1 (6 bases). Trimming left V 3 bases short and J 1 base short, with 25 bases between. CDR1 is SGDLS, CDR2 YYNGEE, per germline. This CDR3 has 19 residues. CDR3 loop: CASSAQTGTQVLGNYGYTF. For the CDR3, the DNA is TGTGCCAGCAGCGCCCAGACCGGGACACAAGTATTGGGTAACTATGGCTACACCTTC. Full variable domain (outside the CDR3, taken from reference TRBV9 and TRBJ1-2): DSGVTQTPKHLITATGQRVTLRCSPRSGDLSVYWYQQSLDQGLQFLIQYYNGEERAKGNILERFSAQQFPDLHSELNLSSLELGDSALYFCASSAQTGTQVLGNYGYTFGSGTRLTVV.

The CDR3 loop reads CASSVYRGLGSPLHF. CDR3 bases: TGCGCCAGCAGCGTCTACAGGGGTTTGGGTTCACCCCTCCACTTT. The chain carries TRBV5-1 and TRBJ1-6; 7 nucleotides agree with TRBD1. Per the germline V gene, CDR1 is SGHRS and CDR2 is YFSETQ. V gave up 4 bases and J gave up 9 bases; unmatched junction bases: 10. This CDR3 region has 15 residues.

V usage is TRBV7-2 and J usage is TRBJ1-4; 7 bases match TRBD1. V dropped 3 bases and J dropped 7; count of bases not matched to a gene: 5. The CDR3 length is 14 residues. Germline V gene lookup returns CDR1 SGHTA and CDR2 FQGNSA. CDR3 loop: CASSLGQGGEKLFF. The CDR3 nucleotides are TGTGCCAGCAGCTTGGGCCAGGGGGGTGAAAAACTGTTTTTT.

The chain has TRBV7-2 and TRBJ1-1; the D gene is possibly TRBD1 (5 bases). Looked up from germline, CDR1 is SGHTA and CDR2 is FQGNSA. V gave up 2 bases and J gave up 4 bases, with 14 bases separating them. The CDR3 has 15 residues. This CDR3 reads CASSLWGVEGTEAFF. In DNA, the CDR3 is TGTGCCAGCAGCTTATGGGGGGTTGAAGGCACTGAAGCTTTCTTT.

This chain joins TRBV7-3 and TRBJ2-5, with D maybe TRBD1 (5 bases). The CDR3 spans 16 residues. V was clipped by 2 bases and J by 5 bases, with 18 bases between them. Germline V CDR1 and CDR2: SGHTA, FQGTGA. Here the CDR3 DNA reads TGTGCCAGCAGCTTAGGTGTAGGGGCGCGGAGTGAGACCCAGTACTTC. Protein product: CASSLGVGARSETQYF.

The CDR3 nucleotides are TGTGCCAGCGTTCCAGGGTCAGGCTCCTATGGCTACACCTTC. It encodes CASVPGSGSYGYTF. J is TRBJ1-2 and V is TRBV3-1 (or the pseudogene TRBV3-2), with D possibly being TRBD1 (5 bases). The V gene's germline CDR1 is LGHDT and CDR2 YNNKEL (reference sequence). V lost 8 bases, J lost 4 bases, and 17 bases lay in between. There are 14 residues in the CDR3.

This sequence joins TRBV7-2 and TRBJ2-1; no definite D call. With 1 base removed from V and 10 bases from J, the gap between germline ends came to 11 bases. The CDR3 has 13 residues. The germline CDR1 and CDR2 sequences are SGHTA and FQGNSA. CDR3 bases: TGTGCCAGCAGCTTAGTCCCACGGCGGGAGCAGTTCTTC. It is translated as CASSLVPRREQFF.